One and the same sample provided the 26 T cell receptor beta chains below, sequenced in a study of T cells in narcolepsy. Sequencing used immunoSEQ multiplex PCR; TCRdb keeps in-frame clones, though not all of them. The table has approximately 10,000 clones, approximately 94% seen once. Sequences were obtained from CD45RA- memory CD4+ T cells from PBMCs. Source of these receptors: a human donor with narcolepsy.

The V call is TRBV7-3, the J call TRBJ2-2; perhaps TRBD1 as D (7 bases). From germline, CDR1 is SGHTA and CDR2 FQGTGA. V was shortened by 1 base and J by 2 bases, with 11 bases between the two germline ends. The CDR3 sequence is 16 residues long. The CDR3 is CASSLNGGGNTGELFF. The CDR3 DNA reads TGTGCCAGCAGCTTAAACGGAGGGGGCAACACCGGGGAGCTGTTTTTT. The complete variable domain, with remaining parts taken from reference TRBV7-3 and TRBJ2-2, reads GAGVSQTPSNKVTEKGKYVELRCDPISGHTALYWYRQSLGQGPEFLIYFQGTGAADDSGLPNDRFFAVRPEGSVSTLKIQRTERGDSAVYLCASSLNGGGNTGELFFGEGSRLTVL.

The gene calls are TRBV27 and TRBJ1-1; perhaps TRBD1 as D (6 bases). CDR1 MNHEY and CDR2 SMNVEV come from the germline V gene (reference sequence). V was trimmed by 2 bases and J by 6 bases, leaving 10 bases between them. The CDR3 is 13 residues long. The CDR3 sequence is CASSLTGKAEAFF. CDR3 bases: TGTGCCAGCAGTTTAACAGGGAAGGCTGAAGCTTTCTTT.

This clone has only one observation. This chain uses TRBV6-1 with TRBJ2-7, with D uncertain. The germline CDR1 and CDR2 sequences are MNHNS and SASEGT. This CDR3 comprises 13 residues. The V end was cut by 6 bases, the J end by 6 bases, with 15 bases between. CDR3 protein: CASSWDKGREQYF. The CDR3 bases are TGTGCCAGCAGCTGGGATAAGGGCCGCGAGCAGTACTTC.

This clone was picked up one time. J is TRBJ2-5 and V is TRBV30, with D perhaps matching TRBD2 (5 bases). Trimming removed 3 bases at V and 4 bases at J, with 18 bases between. Germline CDR1 and CDR2: GTSNPN and SVGIG (reference sequence). CDR3 length: 15 residues. CDR3 in amino acids: CAWSADRGRAETQYF. The DNA of the CDR3 is TGTGCCTGGAGCGCCGACCGGGGTAGGGCAGAGACCCAGTACTTC. The entire variable domain, with the rest obtained from reference TRBV30 and TRBJ2-5, is as follows: SQTIHQWPATLVQPVGSPLSLECTVEGTSNPNLYWYRQAAGRGLQLLFYSVGIGQISSEVPQNLSASRPQDRQFILSSKKLLLSDSGFYLCAWSADRGRAETQYFGPGTRLLVL.

The V and J genes are TRBV16 and TRBJ2-7; 8 bases are a match to TRBD1. This CDR3 has 14 residues. Germline loops: CDR1 KGHSY, CDR2 FQNENV. V dropped 3 bases and J dropped 3; count of bases not matched to a gene: 4. For the CDR3, the DNA is TGTGCCAGCAGCCATCAGGACAGGGACTACGAGCAGTACTTC. This translates into CASSHQDRDYEQYF.

This clone was counted once. The chain employs TRBV10-3 and TRBJ1-1; D is ambiguous. The CDR3 contains 14 residues. V was clipped by 7 bases and J by 2 bases, with 14 bases between them. Germline V gene lookup returns CDR1 ENHRY and CDR2 SYGVKD. The DNA for the CDR3 is TGTGCCATCATGGGTTCAGGAGGAAACACTGAAGCTTTCTTT. It encodes CAIMGSGGNTEAFF.

The gene calls are TRBV2 and TRBJ2-7, with D tentatively TRBD1 (5 bases). With 6 bases removed from V and 0 bases from J, the gap between germline ends came to 9 bases. Germline V gene sequence: CDR1 SNHLY, CDR2 FYNNEI. The CDR3 has 13 amino acids. As DNA, the CDR3 is TGTGCCAGCAGGAGACAGAGCTCCTACGAGCAGTACTTC. Protein product: CASRRQSSYEQYF.

The sample holds a few counts of this clone. This chain uses TRBV5-6 with TRBJ1-4, with D possibly being TRBD1 (5 bases). This CDR3 is built from 15 residues. From germline, CDR1 is SGHDT and CDR2 YYEEEE. V dropped 5 bases and J dropped 8 bases, with 19 bases sitting between them. The CDR3 DNA reads as TGTGCCAGCAGTGATCCGTGGGGGGGAGAGGAAAAACTGTTTTTT. It specifies CASSDPWGGEEKLFF.

The chain combines TRBV7-8 with TRBJ2-7; 7 nucleotides agree with TRBD2. V lost 4 bases to trimming and J lost 0 bases; unmatched junction nucleotides: 9. Looked up from germline, CDR1 is SGHVS and CDR2 is FQNEAQ. The CDR3 contains 16 residues. The CDR3 DNA is TGTGCCAGCAGCTCAAGGGAGGGAGATGTCTCCTACGAGCAGTACTTC. It translates to CASSSREGDVSYEQYF.

In this sample, this clone turned up once. The J gene is TRBJ2-7, the V gene TRBV6-1; TRBD2 agrees at 7 bases. This CDR3 contains 15 residues. V shed 0 bases, J shed 1 base, and the junction held 3 bases outside the gene matches. From germline, CDR1 is MNHNS and CDR2 SASEGT. Written as DNA, the CDR3 is TGTGCCAGCAGTGAAGCCTGGCGGGAGTCCTACGAGCAGTACTTC. The encoded protein is CASSEAWRESYEQYF.

CDR3 sequence (DNA): TGCGCCAGCAGCTTGGCCGGATATAGCAATCAGCCCCAGCATTTT. This translates into CASSLAGYSNQPQHF. The V and J genes are TRBV5-1 and TRBJ1-5, with D hard to call. The length of the CDR3 is 15 residues. The V gene's germline CDR1 is SGHRS and CDR2 YFSETQ. Trimming took off 0 bases at V and 0 bases at J, with 7 bases between the two ends.

The CDR3 loop is CASSREGGGYGYTF. CDR3 sequence (DNA): TGTGCCAGCTCACGAGAGGGAGGGGGCTATGGCTACACCTTC. The chain recombines TRBV18 with TRBJ1-2, with D perhaps matching TRBD1 (6 bases). Germline-derived CDR1 and CDR2 are KGHSH and LQKENI. CDR3 length: 14 amino acids. V lost 4 bases and J lost 4, with 13 bases in between.

This chain joins TRBV7-2 and TRBJ2-2, with D unresolved. This CDR3 is 12 amino acids long. Germline V gene lookup returns CDR1 SGHTA and CDR2 FQGNSA. Trimming left V 4 bases short and J 3 bases short, with 3 bases between. In DNA, the CDR3 is TGTGCCAGCAGCTCCTACACCGGGGAGCTGTTTTTT. Translation gives CASSSYTGELFF.

The CDR3 DNA reads as TGTGCCAGCAGCCCGAACCCCCCGAGTATGGATGAGCAGTTCTTC. It yields the protein CASSPNPPSMDEQFF. The chain joins TRBV7-9 to TRBJ2-1; D unclear. Germline assignment: CDR1 SEHNR and CDR2 FQNEAQ (reference sequence). Between the trimmed V and J ends, which lost 5 bases and 8 bases, there was a span of 19 bases. The CDR3 covers 15 residues.

This clone appeared once. The gene calls are TRBV5-1 and TRBJ1-1; no clear D gene. CDR1 and CDR2 (germline): SGHRS, YFSETQ. The CDR3 runs to 14 residues. Trimming shortened V by 0 bases and J by 5 bases, and 11 bases separated the two germline ends. CDR3 DNA: TGCGCCAGCAGCTTGGCCCGGGTCGATACTGAAGCTTTCTTT. This codes for CASSLARVDTEAFF.

The V gene is TRBV5-4, the J gene TRBJ2-3; D gene unclear. CDR1 and CDR2 (germline): SGHNT, YYREEE (reference sequence). The V and J ends lost 0 bases and 2 bases respectively, with 10 bases between them. This CDR3 is built from 15 residues. The CDR3 spells CASSLAWLDTDTQYF. The DNA of the CDR3 is TGTGCCAGCAGCTTGGCCTGGCTGGACACAGATACGCAGTATTTT.

The V call is TRBV5-1, the J call TRBJ1-4; D remains ambiguous. V lost 5 bases, J lost 3 bases, and 8 bases lay in between. The CDR3 contains 13 residues. Germline V CDR1 and CDR2: SGHRS, YFSETQ. The CDR3: CASSIVPNEKLFF. CDR3 DNA: TGCGCCAGCAGTATAGTCCCTAATGAAAAACTGTTTTTT.

The chain has TRBV19 and TRBJ1-2, with D maybe TRBD1 (5 bases). V was trimmed by 1 base and J by 0 bases, leaving 6 bases between them. Germline V lookup: CDR1 LNHDA, CDR2 SQIVND (reference sequence). The length of the CDR3 is 14 residues. DNA for the CDR3: TGTGCCAGTAGTATAGGACAGTCTAACTATGGCTACACCTTC. Translation: CASSIGQSNYGYTF.

This chain connects TRBV18 to TRBJ2-7; the D gene is possibly TRBD2 (6 bases). V gave up 5 bases and J gave up 5 bases, with 13 bases separating them. The CDR3 has 13 amino acids. Germline V gene lookup returns CDR1 KGHSH and CDR2 LQKENI. The CDR3 is CASSKGLPDEQYF. The CDR3 region has the DNA TGTGCCAGCTCAAAGGGACTTCCCGACGAGCAGTACTTC.

The chain joins TRBV5-1 to TRBJ2-5, with TRBD2 matching over 10 bases. Germline assignment: CDR1 SGHRS and CDR2 YFSETQ. V was pared by 6 bases and J by 4 bases, with 12 bases of the junction left unmatched. The CDR3 sequence is 16 residues long. CDR3 region: CASTNEVAGGRETQYF. The CDR3 coding sequence is TGCGCCAGCACCAATGAAGTAGCGGGGGGACGAGAGACCCAGTACTTC. Combining the CDR3 with reference TRBV5-1 and TRBJ2-5 gives the whole variable domain KAGVTQTPRYLIKTRGQQVTLSCSPISGHRSVSWYQQTPGQGLQFLFEYFSETQRNKGNFPGRFSGRQFSNSRSEMNVSTLELGDSALYLCASTNEVAGGRETQYFGPGTRLLVL.

This chain joins TRBV19 and TRBJ2-3; unclear D gene. The CDR3 contains 15 residues. Germline assignment: CDR1 LNHDA and CDR2 SQIVND (reference sequence). V lost 2 bases and J lost 5, with 14 bases in between. The CDR3 is CASSINSLKGDTQYF. For the CDR3, the DNA is TGTGCCAGTAGTATAAACTCCCTCAAAGGAGATACGCAGTATTTT.

V usage is TRBV5-6 and J usage is TRBJ2-3; no reliable D call. The CDR3 runs 12 residues. CDR1 is SGHDT and CDR2 is YYEEEE in the germline V gene. Trimming took off 0 bases at V and 7 bases at J, with 6 bases between the two ends. CDR3 region: CASSLGGYTQYF. CDR3 nucleotide sequence: TGTGCCAGCAGCTTGGGGGGTTATACGCAGTATTTT.

The chain is built from TRBV7-9 and TRBJ1-1; TRBD1 agrees at 8 bases. The trim removed 5 bases at V and 7 bases at J, leaving 3 bases unmatched. Per germline, CDR1 SEHNR and CDR2 FQNEAQ (reference sequence). The CDR3 is made up of 12 amino acids. CDR3 nucleotide sequence: TGTGCCAGCAGCCTACAGGGGGTTGAAGCTTTCTTT. This codes for CASSLQGVEAFF.

The chain joins TRBV21-1 to TRBJ2-5; the listed D gene, TRBD1, was not tested against the DNA. TRBV21-1 is recorded as a pseudogene. The CDR3 sequence is 15 residues long. The CDR3 sequence is CASSFRQGNPETQYF. CDR3 DNA: TGTGCCAGCAGCTTCCGACAGGGCAACCCGGAGACCCAGTACTTC.

The genes are TRBV5-1 and TRBJ2-5; D not resolved. Trimming pared 0 bases from V and 1 base from J, leaving 10 bases between. The CDR3 runs 15 residues. Germline V lookup: CDR1 SGHRS, CDR2 YFSETQ. In DNA form, the CDR3 reads TGCGCCAGCAGCTTGGAGGATTCCCTCCAAGAGACCCAGTACTTC. This codes for CASSLEDSLQETQYF. The complete variable domain, with remaining parts taken from reference TRBV5-1 and TRBJ2-5, reads KAGVTQTPRYLIKTRGQQVTLSCSPISGHRSVSWYQQTPGQGLQFLFEYFSETQRNKGNFPGRFSGRQFSNSRSEMNVSTLELGDSALYLCASSLEDSLQETQYFGPGTRLLVL.

The chain couples TRBV7-8 to TRBJ2-1; the D gene is possibly TRBD1 (6 bases). This CDR3 is built from 13 residues. V was cut by 6 bases and J by 4 bases, with 10 bases left in between. Germline CDR1 SGHVS, CDR2 FQNEAQ. In DNA form, the CDR3 reads TGTGCCAGCAGGCCGACAGGTTACAATGAGCAGTTCTTC. Translating it yields CASRPTGYNEQFF.